These 11 T cell receptor beta chains came from one sample sequenced in a study of cytomegalovirus exposure and HLA in healthy donors. The PCR employed 60 Vbeta primers together with 13 Jbeta primers. Generated by immunoSEQ multiplex PCR, the TCRdb table keeps only in-frame clones and is missing some. The table lists approximately 130,000 clones, about two thirds of them singletons. Sequencing was carried out using PBMCs. All receptors derive from a man in his fifties in good health and CMV-seropositive.

The genes are TRBV29-1 and TRBJ2-3; 8 bases align to TRBD1. This CDR3 contains 15 residues. Germline CDR1 SQVTM, CDR2 ANQGSEA. Trimming cost V 6 bases and J 0 bases; bases outside gene matches: 8. The CDR3 reads CSVARQGTSTDTQYF. The CDR3 region has the DNA TGCAGCGTCGCCCGACAGGGGACTAGCACAGATACGCAGTATTTT.

The chain links TRBV4-3 to TRBJ2-2; 8 bases align to TRBD1. This CDR3 spans 16 amino acids. Germline trimming cut 4 bases from V and 1 base from J; bases unmatched to any gene: 5. The V gene's germline CDR1 is LGHNA and CDR2 YSLEER. The chain's CDR3 is CASSLRTGWNTGELFF. The CDR3 region has the DNA TGCGCCAGCAGCCTTCGGACAGGGTGGAACACCGGGGAGCTGTTTTTT.

This rearrangement joins TRBV4-1 to TRBJ2-4; TRBD1 might be the D (5 bases). Trimming cost V 1 base and J 7 bases, with 11 bases left between them. Looked up from germline, CDR1 is MGHRA and CDR2 is YSYEKL. CDR3 length equals 14 residues. CDR3 in DNA: TGCGCCAGCAGCCAAGGGGAAAACAGGAACATTCAGTACTTC. Translating it yields CASSQGENRNIQYF.

V is TRBV14 and J is TRBJ1-1; TRBD1 matches at 9 bases. Germline CDR1 and CDR2: SGHDN and FVKESK. The CDR3 has 17 amino acids. The V and J ends lost 4 bases and 5 bases, in that order; junction bases with no gene match: 14. This chain's CDR3 is CASSRLSWGQGNTEAFF. In DNA, the CDR3 is TGTGCCAGCAGCCGGCTTTCTTGGGGACAGGGAAATACTGAAGCTTTCTTT.

The rearrangement joins TRBV5-1 to TRBJ2-3; 9 positions agree with TRBD2. CDR3 size: 16 residues. Germline V lookup: CDR1 SGHRS, CDR2 YFSETQ. V lost 1 base and J lost 6; bases outside the gene matches: 9. This CDR3 is CASSLRAGGPSDTQYF. The CDR3 nucleotides are TGCGCCAGCAGCTTGAGGGCGGGGGGGCCTTCGGATACGCAGTATTTT.

J is TRBJ1-1 and V is TRBV6-1; tentatively, D is TRBD1 (6 bases). Germline lookup yields CDR1 MNHNS and CDR2 SASEGT. The CDR3 sequence is 13 residues long. Trimming pared 10 bases from V and 1 base from J, leaving 13 bases between. CDR3 bases: TGTGCCACCCGACAGGTGGGGAACACTGAAGCTTTCTTT. The encoded protein is CATRQVGNTEAFF.

The chain joins TRBV4-1 to TRBJ1-1; TRBD1 matches at 7 bases. CDR1 is MGHRA, CDR2 YSYEKL, per germline. The CDR3 sequence is 15 residues long. The V segment lost 4 bases and the J segment 5 bases; nucleotides outside the gene matches: 10. The CDR3 nucleotides read TGCGCCAGCAGCCTAAGACAGGGTGGAGGGACTGAAGCTTTCTTT. Protein product: CASSLRQGGGTEAFF.

This clone has a handful of counts. V and J are TRBV11-2 and TRBJ1-2; maybe TRBD1 (5 bases). This CDR3 spans 13 amino acids. Germline V gives CDR1 SGHAT, CDR2 FQNNGV. V dropped 4 bases and J dropped 5 bases, with 11 bases sitting between them. CDR3 coding DNA: TGTGCCAGCAGCTCGGGACTGATGTATGGCTACACCTTC. Translation: CASSSGLMYGYTF.

The chain joins TRBV6-5 to TRBJ2-6; D is possibly TRBD1 (6 bases). Germline-derived CDR1 and CDR2 are MNHEY and SVGAGI. This CDR3 comprises 15 residues. V lost 6 bases and J lost 1, with 10 bases in between. DNA for the CDR3: TGTGCCAGCAGGCCAGGGGAGTCTGGGGCCAACGTCCTGACTTTC. This sequence encodes CASRPGESGANVLTF.

This clone was recorded a few times. This chain joins TRBV6-1 and TRBJ1-1, with 8 positions matching TRBD1. This CDR3 region has 14 residues. The V segment lost 3 bases and the J segment 1 base; nucleotides outside the gene matches: 1. Germline loops: CDR1 MNHNS, CDR2 SASEGT. CDR3 amino acids: CASSDDRGNTEAFF. The CDR3 DNA follows: TGTGCCAGCAGTGACGACAGGGGGAACACTGAAGCTTTCTTT.

The J gene is TRBJ2-4, the V gene TRBV6-1, with 8 bases matching TRBD2. Germline-derived CDR1 and CDR2 are MNHNS and SASEGT. The CDR3 consists of 15 residues. V lost 7 bases, J lost 4 bases, and 9 bases stayed unmatched. The CDR3 nucleotides read TGTGCCAGCACTTCGAGCGGGAGTTGGAAAAACATTCAGTACTTC. It specifies CASTSSGSWKNIQYF.